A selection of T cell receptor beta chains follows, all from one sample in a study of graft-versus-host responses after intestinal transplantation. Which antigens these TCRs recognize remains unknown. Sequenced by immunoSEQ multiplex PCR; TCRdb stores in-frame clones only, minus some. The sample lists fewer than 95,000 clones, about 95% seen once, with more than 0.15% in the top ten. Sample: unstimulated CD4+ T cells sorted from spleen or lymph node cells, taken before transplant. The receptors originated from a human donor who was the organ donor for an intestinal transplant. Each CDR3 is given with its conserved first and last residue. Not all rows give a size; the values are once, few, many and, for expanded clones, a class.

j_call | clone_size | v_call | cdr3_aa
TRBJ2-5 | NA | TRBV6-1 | CASRAGAGETQYF
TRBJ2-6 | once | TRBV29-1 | CSVEENGANVLTF
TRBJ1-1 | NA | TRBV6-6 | CASSYSPSGWTEAFF
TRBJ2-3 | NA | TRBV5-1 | CASAHSGTDTQYF
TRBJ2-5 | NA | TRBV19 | CASSILKTSGGETQYF
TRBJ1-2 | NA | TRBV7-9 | CASSPGTRYGYTF
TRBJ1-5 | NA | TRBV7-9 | CASSPGGSGNQPQHF
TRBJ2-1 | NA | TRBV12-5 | CASGFGLAGPDSSYNEQFF
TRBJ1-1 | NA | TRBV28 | CASSPVSGTGLGGNTEAFF
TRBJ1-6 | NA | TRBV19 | CASSTGGFNSPLHF
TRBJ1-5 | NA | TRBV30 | CAWSAVIANQPQHF
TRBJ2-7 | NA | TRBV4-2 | CASSQDRDRVYEQYF
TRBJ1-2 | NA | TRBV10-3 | CAINTGQGNYGYTF
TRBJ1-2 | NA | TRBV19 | CASSGRQGHGYTF
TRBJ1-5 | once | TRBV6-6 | CASSYSAGLGNQPQHF
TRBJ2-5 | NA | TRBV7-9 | CASSLALGLASGTQYF
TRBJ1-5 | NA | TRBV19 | CASSTIRDRVVQPQHF
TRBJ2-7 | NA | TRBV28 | CASSLGYSYEQYF
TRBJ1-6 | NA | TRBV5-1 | CASSLAKSSYNSPLHF
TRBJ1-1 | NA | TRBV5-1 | CASSLLSVSNTEAFF
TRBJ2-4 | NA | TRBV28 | CASSLFSRLAGYVDIQYF
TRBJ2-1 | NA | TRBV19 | CASTWTSGVLNEQFF
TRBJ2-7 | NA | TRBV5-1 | CASSRDNYEQYF
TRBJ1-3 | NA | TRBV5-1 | CASSLEPRTGRSGNTIYF
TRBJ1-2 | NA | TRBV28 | CASSLSGGDYGYTF
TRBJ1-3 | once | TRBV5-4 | CASSSPQGGSGNTIYF
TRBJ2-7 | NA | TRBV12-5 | CASGVAFEQYF
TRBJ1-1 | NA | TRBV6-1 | CASTRYRDMNTEAFF
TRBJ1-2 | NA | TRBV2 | CASSVTGEGYTF